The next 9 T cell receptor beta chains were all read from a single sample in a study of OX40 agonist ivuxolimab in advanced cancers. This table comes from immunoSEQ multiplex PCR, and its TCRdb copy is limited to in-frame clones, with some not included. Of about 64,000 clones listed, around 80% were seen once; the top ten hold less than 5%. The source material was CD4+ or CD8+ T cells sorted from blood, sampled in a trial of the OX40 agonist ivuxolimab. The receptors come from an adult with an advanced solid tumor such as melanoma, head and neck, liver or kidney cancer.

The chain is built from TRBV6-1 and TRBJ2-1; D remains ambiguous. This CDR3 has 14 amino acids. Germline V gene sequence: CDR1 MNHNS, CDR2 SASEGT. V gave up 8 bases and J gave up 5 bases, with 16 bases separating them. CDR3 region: CASSLDRADNEQFF. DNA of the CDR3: TGTGCCAGCTCCCTAGACCGGGCGGACAATGAGCAGTTCTTC.

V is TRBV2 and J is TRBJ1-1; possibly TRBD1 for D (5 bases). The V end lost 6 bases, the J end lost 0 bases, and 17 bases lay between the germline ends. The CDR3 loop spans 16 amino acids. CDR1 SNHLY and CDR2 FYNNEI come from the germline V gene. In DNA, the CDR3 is TGTGCCAGCAGGCCCAACTCGGGACCCCTGAACACTGAAGCTTTCTTT. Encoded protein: CASRPNSGPLNTEAFF. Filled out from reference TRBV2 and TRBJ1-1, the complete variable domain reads EPEVTQTPSHQVTQMGQEVILRCVPISNHLYFYWYRQILGQKVEFLVSFYNNEISEKSEIFDDQFSVERPDGSNFTLKIRSTKLEDSAMYFCASRPNSGPLNTEAFFGQGTRLTVV.

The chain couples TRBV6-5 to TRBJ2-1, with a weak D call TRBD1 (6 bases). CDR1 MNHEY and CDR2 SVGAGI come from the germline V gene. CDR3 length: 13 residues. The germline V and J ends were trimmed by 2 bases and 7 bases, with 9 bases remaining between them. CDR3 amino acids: CASSYLRGNEQFF. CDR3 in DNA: TGTGCCAGCAGTTACCTTAGGGGGAATGAGCAGTTCTTC.

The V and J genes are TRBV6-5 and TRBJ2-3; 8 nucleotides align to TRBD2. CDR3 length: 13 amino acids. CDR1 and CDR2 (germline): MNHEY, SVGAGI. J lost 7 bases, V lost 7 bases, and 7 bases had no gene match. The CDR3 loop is CASTTPGGNTQYF. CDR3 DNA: TGTGCCAGCACCACCCCGGGGGGGAATACGCAGTATTTT.

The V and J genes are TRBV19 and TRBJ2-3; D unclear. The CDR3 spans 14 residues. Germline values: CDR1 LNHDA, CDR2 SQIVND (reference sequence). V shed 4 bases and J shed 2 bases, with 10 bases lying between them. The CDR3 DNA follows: TGTGCCAGTAGTAGGACGCCGGTCACAGATACGCAGTATTTT. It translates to CASSRTPVTDTQYF.

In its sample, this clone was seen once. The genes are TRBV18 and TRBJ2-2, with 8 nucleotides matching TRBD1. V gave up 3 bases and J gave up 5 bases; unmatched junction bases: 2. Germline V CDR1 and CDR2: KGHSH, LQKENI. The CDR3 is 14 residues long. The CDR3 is CASSPDRVTGELFF. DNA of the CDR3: TGTGCCAGCTCACCGGACAGGGTGACCGGGGAGCTGTTTTTT. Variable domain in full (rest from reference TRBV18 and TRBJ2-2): NAGVMQNPRHLVRRRGQEARLRCSPMKGHSHVYWYRQLPEEGLKFMVYLQKENIIDESGMPKERFSAEFPKEGPSILRIQQVVRGDSAAYFCASSPDRVTGELFFGEGSRLTVL.

The CDR3 DNA is TGTGCCAGCAGTTACGGGGATCCCGGAGCTGGCTACACCTTC. Residues: CASSYGDPGAGYTF. The chain recombines TRBV6-5 with TRBJ1-2; D not resolved. Germline V gene sequence: CDR1 MNHEY, CDR2 SVGAGI. The germline V and J ends were trimmed by 2 bases and 7 bases, with 14 bases remaining between them. CDR3 length: 14 residues.

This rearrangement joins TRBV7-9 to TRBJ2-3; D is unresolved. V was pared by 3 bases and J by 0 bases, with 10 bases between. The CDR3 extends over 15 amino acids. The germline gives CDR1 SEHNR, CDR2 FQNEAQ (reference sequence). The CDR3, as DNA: TGTGCCAGCAGCTTTAGACAAGGAAGCACAGATACGCAGTATTTT. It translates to CASSFRQGSTDTQYF.

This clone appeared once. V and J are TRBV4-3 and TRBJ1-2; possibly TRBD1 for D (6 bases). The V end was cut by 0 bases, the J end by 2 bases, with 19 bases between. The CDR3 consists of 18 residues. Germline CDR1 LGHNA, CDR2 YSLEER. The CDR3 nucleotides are TGCGCCAGCAGCCAAGATCCCGCTGGGGGCGCCGGGAACTATGGCTACACCTTC. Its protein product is CASSQDPAGGAGNYGYTF.